Listed below are T cell receptor beta chains from one sample, sequenced in a study of identical twins. In TCRdb, the 5' RACE reads were re-called with MiXCR into one record per CDR3 protein. Of more than 600,000 distinct CDR3 sequences in the sample, 15% to 20% were seen once. The same data also contributed to another study, on T cells expressing NK-cell markers.

Material: PBMCs. The origin of the receptors is a woman between 18 and 29 years old in good health. Both conserved end residues are part of each CDR3. A D gene is named only where the DNA matches it firmly. Clone size, where shown, is once, few, many, or a class for clones that have expanded.

abundance,j_gene,v_gene,d_gene,CDR3nt,CDR3aa
many,TRBJ1-5,TRBV12-3/TRBV12-4,TRBD1,TGTGCCAGCAGTTTATCCCAGGGGGGACAGCCCCAGCATTTT,CASSLSQGGQPQHF
NA,TRBJ2-2,TRBV7-2,NA,TGTGCCAGCAGATCCAGTGGGGACACCGGGGAGCTGTTTTTT,CASRSSGDTGELFF
few,TRBJ2-1,TRBV5-1,TRBD2,TGCGCCAGCAGCTCAGGTCCTAGCGGGGGAACTGAGCAGTTCTTC,CASSSGPSGGTEQFF
NA,TRBJ1-1,TRBV3-1,NA,TGTGCCAGCAGCCAAGGGCCGGGGGACCCCCACACTGAAGCTTTCTTT,CASSQGPGDPHTEAFF
few,TRBJ2-4,TRBV6-2/TRBV6-3,TRBD1,TGTGCCAGCAGCTCAGGGACAGGGCTGAATCTAGCCAAAAACATTCAGTACTTC,CASSSGTGLNLAKNIQYF
many,TRBJ2-1,TRBV4-1,TRBD1,TGCGCCAGCAGCCAAAAAACGGGACAGGTCAATGAGCAGTTCTTC,CASSQKTGQVNEQFF
few,TRBJ2-7,TRBV24-1,NA,TGTGCCACCAGTGATTTGGACAAAACCTACGAGCAGTACTTC,CATSDLDKTYEQYF
NA,TRBJ2-3,TRBV15,TRBD2,TGTGCCACCAGCAGAGACGGACCTGGAGAGGCGGGGGGACGTCAAGATACGCAGTATTTT,CATSRDGPGEAGGRQDTQYF
few,TRBJ2-7,TRBV10-3,NA,TGTGCCACCACAACTAGTGGTACCTACGAGCAGTACTTC,CATTTSGTYEQYF
NA,TRBJ2-1,TRBV20-1,NA,TGCAGTGCCCAGGATGGGGGACAGCAGTTCTTC,CSAQDGGQQFF
NA,TRBJ2-7,TRBV29-1,NA,TGCAGCGGGGAAGACAGCAACGAGCAGTACTTC,CSGEDSNEQYF
few,TRBJ2-3,TRBV24-1,NA,TGTGCCACCAGTGATTCGCGCAGGGCAGCAGATACGCAGTATTTT,CATSDSRRAADTQYF
NA,TRBJ1-2,TRBV10-3,NA,TGTGCCATCAGGGAAAATCGTATAGGGAAGAATAGCAGCGGCTACACCTTC,CAIRENRIGKNSSGYTF
few,TRBJ2-1,TRBV12-3/TRBV12-4,NA,TGTGCCAGCACCTCATACCTCAATGAGCAGTTCTTC,CASTSYLNEQFF
many,TRBJ2-5,TRBV12-3/TRBV12-4,NA,TGTGCCAGCACCCGATGGGAGTACCAAGAGACCCAGTACTTC,CASTRWEYQETQYF
many,TRBJ2-4,TRBV12-3/TRBV12-4,NA,TGTGCCAGCAGTTCACTAGCCAAAAACATTCAGTACTTC,CASSSLAKNIQYF
NA,TRBJ1-1,TRBV12-3/TRBV12-4,NA,TGTGCCAGCAGTTTAGGCCCGACCGGATCGGGCACTGAAGCTTTCTTT,CASSLGPTGSGTEAFF
few,TRBJ2-6,TRBV5-1,NA,TGCGCCAGCAGCTTCATAGCCTCTGGGGCCAACGTCCTGACTTTC,CASSFIASGANVLTF
few,TRBJ2-3,TRBV10-2,TRBD2,TGCGCCAGTCGCCGCGGGGGGGCCGGCACAGATACGCAGTATTTT,CASRRGGAGTDTQYF
few,TRBJ2-7,TRBV10-3,NA,TGTGCCATCAGTGAGTCGGGAGGCGAGCAGTACTTC,CAISESGGEQYF
few,TRBJ2-3,TRBV20-1,TRBD2,TGCAGTGCTAGAGGCGCGGGAGTTGTTACGCAGTATTTT,CSARGAGVVTQYF
few,TRBJ2-2,TRBV12-3/TRBV12-4,TRBD1,TGTGCCAGCAGTGCGGGACAGGACACCGGGGAGCTGTTTTTT,CASSAGQDTGELFF
NA,TRBJ2-1,TRBV7-9,NA,TGTGCCAAGGGAGGTTTCAATGAGCAGTTCTTC,CAKGGFNEQFF
NA,TRBJ2-5,TRBV7-9,NA,TGTGCCAGCAGCTCTCAGTTCCAAATACGGGAGACCCAGTACTTC,CASSSQFQIRETQYF
NA,TRBJ2-3,TRBV7-2,NA,TGTGCCAGCAGCTTTACAGGAGGTACGCAGTATTTT,CASSFTGGTQYF
few,TRBJ1-2,TRBV10-3,TRBD1,TGTGCCATCAGTTGGGACAGAACCTATGGCTACACCTTC,CAISWDRTYGYTF
few,TRBJ2-5,TRBV6-1,TRBD1,TGTGCCAGCAGTGTCGGACAGGGATTGTCAGAGACCCAGTACTTC,CASSVGQGLSETQYF
many,TRBJ2-3,TRBV20-1,TRBD1,TGCAGTGCCGGGGACAGGGGACACACAGATACGCAGTATTTT,CSAGDRGHTDTQYF
NA,TRBJ2-1,TRBV5-1,TRBD1,TGCGCCAGCAGCTTATCCGGGACAGCGCAGTTCTTC,CASSLSGTAQFF
NA,TRBJ2-3,TRBV5-1,TRBD2,TGCGCCAGCAGCTTGGGCCTAGCGGGGGGCATACGCACAGATACGCAGTATTTT,CASSLGLAGGIRTDTQYF
few,TRBJ2-1,TRBV29-1,TRBD2,TGCAGCGTTCCGCGGACTAGCGGGAAAATAACGAGCTCCTACAATGAGCAGTTCTTC,CSVPRTSGKITSSYNEQFF
few,TRBJ2-1,TRBV4-2,TRBD1,TGTGCCAGCAGCCGCGTCATTGCCGGGACAGGGAACAATGAGCAGTTCTTC,CASSRVIAGTGNNEQFF
NA,TRBJ2-3,TRBV13,TRBD2,TGTGCCAGCAGCGTAAGCGGGGGAGTTTCAGATACGCAGTATTTT,CASSVSGGVSDTQYF
NA,TRBJ2-4,TRBV12-3/TRBV12-4,NA,TGTGCCAGCACGTGGGCCAAAAACATTCAGTACTTC,CASTWAKNIQYF
NA,TRBJ2-7,TRBV20-1,NA,TGCAGTGCTAGAGATTCGGAAGGGAGTACCTACGAGCAGTACTTC,CSARDSEGSTYEQYF
few,TRBJ2-7,TRBV18,NA,TGTGCCAGCTCACTCCTTCGGGACACCTACGAGCAGTACTTC,CASSLLRDTYEQYF
few,TRBJ2-5,TRBV10-1,TRBD2,TGCGCCAGCAGTGAGTCCAAAAAAATGACTAGCGGGGTAAAACAAGAGACCCAGTACTTC,CASSESKKMTSGVKQETQYF
once,TRBJ2-7,TRBV7-9,TRBD1,TGTGCCAGCAGCTTGGGACAGGGTCAAATTTACGAGCAGTACTTC,CASSLGQGQIYEQYF
few,TRBJ2-1,TRBV6-5,TRBD2,TGTGCCAGCAGTTACGTGTCTAGCGGGAGTGGCAATGAGCAGTTCTTC,CASSYVSSGSGNEQFF
few,TRBJ2-7,TRBV19,TRBD1,TGTGCCACCCACCCGACAGGGGTTAAGGGCTCCTACGAGCAGTACTTC,CATHPTGVKGSYEQYF
few,TRBJ2-1,TRBV7-8,TRBD2,TGTGCCAGCAGCTTAGCGGGGCTAGCGGGGGCCCTTATTGGTGAGCAGTTCTTC,CASSLAGLAGALIGEQFF
many,TRBJ2-5,TRBV12-3/TRBV12-4,NA,TGTGCCAGCAGTTTTCGACTCCCCATGGAGACCCAGTACTTC,CASSFRLPMETQYF
NA,TRBJ2-5,TRBV5-5,NA,TGTGCCAGCAGCTTGGCCCCTCCTTTGGGACGGGAATGGAAGACCCAGTACTTC,CASSLAPPLGREWKTQYF
few,TRBJ2-3,TRBV29-1,TRBD1,TGCAGCGTTGAGGGGGGACAGGGGGTGACAGATACGCAGTATTTT,CSVEGGQGVTDTQYF
NA,TRBJ2-3,TRBV7-8,NA,TGTGCCAGCAACCAGTTCCCGGCAGATACGCAGTATTTT,CASNQFPADTQYF
few,TRBJ2-1,TRBV6-2/TRBV6-3,NA,TGTGCCAGCATCCCCCGACCCGGAGGAATATTCTCCTCCTACAATGAGCAGTTCTTC,CASIPRPGGIFSSYNEQFF
NA,TRBJ2-5,TRBV12-3/TRBV12-4,NA,TGTGCCAGCAGTTTGTTGCCTTATAAAGGGTTTCAAGAGACCCAGTACTTC,CASSLLPYKGFQETQYF
NA,TRBJ2-1,TRBV11-2,NA,TGTGCCAGCATAGGAGATGAGCAGTTCTTC,CASIGDEQFF
few,TRBJ2-3,TRBV12-5,NA,TGTGCTAGTGGTTTCCATGTACCTCTAGGGGTAGACAATCCCCACACAGATACGCAGTATTTT,CASGFHVPLGVDNPHTDTQYF
few,TRBJ2-1,TRBV18,NA,TGTGCCAGCTCACCATTTACGGTAGGGGGAAACAATGAGCAGTTCTTC,CASSPFTVGGNNEQFF
NA,TRBJ1-1,TRBV20-1,NA,TGCAGTGCTAGAGACGAGACACCTCACAATACTGAAGCTTTCTTT,CSARDETPHNTEAFF
NA,TRBJ1-1,TRBV29-1,NA,TGCAGCGTTGGCCCCCACCAGGGCCCGAACACTGAAGCTTTCTTT,CSVGPHQGPNTEAFF
NA,TRBJ1-6,TRBV5-1,NA,TGCGCCAGCAGCTTGCAAAGTGATGGGTCACCCCTCCACTTT,CASSLQSDGSPLHF